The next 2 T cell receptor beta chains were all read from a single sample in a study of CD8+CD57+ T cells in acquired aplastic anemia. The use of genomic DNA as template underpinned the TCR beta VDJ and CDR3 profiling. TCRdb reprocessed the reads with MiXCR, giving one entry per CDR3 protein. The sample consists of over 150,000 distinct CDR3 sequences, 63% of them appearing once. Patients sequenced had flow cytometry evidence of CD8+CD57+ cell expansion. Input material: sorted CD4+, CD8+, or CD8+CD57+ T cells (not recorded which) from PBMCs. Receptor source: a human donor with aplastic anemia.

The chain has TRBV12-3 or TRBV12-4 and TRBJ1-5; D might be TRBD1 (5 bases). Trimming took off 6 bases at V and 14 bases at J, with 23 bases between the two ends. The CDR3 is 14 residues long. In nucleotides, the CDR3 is TGTGCCAGCAGGCCACTAGCGGGGGGGTACAATGAGCATTTT. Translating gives CASRPLAGGYNEHF.

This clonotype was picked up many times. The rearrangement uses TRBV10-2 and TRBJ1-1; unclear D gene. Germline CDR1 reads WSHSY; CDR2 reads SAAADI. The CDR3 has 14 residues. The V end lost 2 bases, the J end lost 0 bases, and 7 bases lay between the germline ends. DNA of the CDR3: TGCGCCAGCAGTGAGACAGTCTTGAACACTGAAGCTTTCTTT. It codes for CASSETVLNTEAFF.